This entry lists 5 T cell receptor beta chains sequenced from one sample in a study of identical twins. TCRdb reanalysed the 5' RACE reads using MiXCR and keeps one entry per CDR3 protein. The repertoire holds about 530,000 distinct CDR3 sequences, 20% to 25% seen once, with roughly 0.5% in the top ten. This sample was shared with a second study, whose subject was yellow fever vaccine responses in identical twins.

Source material: CD4+ T cells sorted from blood. Receptors originate from a woman between 18 and 30 years old in good health.

V is TRBV20-1 and J is TRBJ1-2; D remains unclear. V lost 5 bases and J lost 7, with 20 bases in between. CDR1 is DFQATT and CDR2 is SNEGSKA in the germline V gene (reference sequence). The CDR3 totals 14 residues. The CDR3: CSAPAGLTTSGYTF. The CDR3 DNA reads TGCAGTGCTCCCGCTGGGCTAACGACTTCTGGCTACACCTTC.

A few counts support this clonotype. The chain has TRBV19 and TRBJ1-1; D unclear. The CDR3 is 14 residues long. Trimming stripped 5 bases from V and 6 bases from J, with 16 bases between. Germline V gene sequence: CDR1 LNHDA, CDR2 SQIVND (reference sequence). The CDR3 reads CASSPSDRGSEAFF. The CDR3 DNA reads as TGTGCCAGTAGTCCCTCGGATCGTGGCTCTGAAGCTTTCTTT. The full variable domain, with the rest looked up from reference TRBV19 and TRBJ1-1, is DGGITQSPKYLFRKEGQNVTLSCEQNLNHDAMYWYRQDPGQGLRLIYYSQIVNDFQKGDIAEGYSVSREKKESFPLTVTSAQKNPTAFYLCASSPSDRGSEAFFGQGTRLTVV.

The chain links TRBV2 to TRBJ2-2; TRBD1 might be the D (5 bases). V lost 4 bases and J 7 bases, leaving 19 bases between the germline ends. The CDR3 runs to 16 residues. Germline assignment: CDR1 SNHLY and CDR2 FYNNEI. The DNA for the CDR3 is TGTGCCAGCAGTGTTATAAGGGGTGTTTCCGGCGGGGAGCTGTTTTTT. Residues: CASSVIRGVSGGELFF.

CDR3 nucleotide sequence: TGTGCCAGCAGTTTAGAACTAGCGACCCCCTACAATGAGCAGTTCTTC. As protein: CASSLELATPYNEQFF. V usage is TRBV28 and J usage is TRBJ2-1; the match to TRBD2 covers 7 bases. V dropped 2 bases and J dropped 2; count of bases not matched to a gene: 6. The germline V gene has CDR1 MDHEN and CDR2 SYDVKM. The CDR3 loop spans 16 amino acids.

This rearrangement joins TRBV7-3 to TRBJ2-1; TRBD2 agrees at 10 bases. The germline gives CDR1 SGHTA, CDR2 FQGTGA. With V trimmed by 0 bases and J by 5 bases, 4 bases remained unmatched. The CDR3 sequence is 16 residues long. CDR3 sequence reads: CASSLTVAGGHNEQFF. The CDR3 DNA reads TGTGCCAGCAGCTTAACCGTAGCGGGAGGCCACAATGAGCAGTTCTTC. Filled out from reference TRBV7-3 and TRBJ2-1, the complete variable domain reads GAGVSQTPSNKVTEKGKYVELRCDPISGHTALYWYRQSLGQGPEFLIYFQGTGAADDSGLPNDRFFAVRPEGSVSTLKIQRTERGDSAVYLCASSLTVAGGHNEQFFGPGTRLTVL.